The present entry profiles one T cell receptor (beta chain) with its context. These data are taken from a study of blood T cell repertoires in COVID-19. The CDR3 covers 12 residues. Per germline, CDR1 LGHDT and CDR2 YNNKEL (reference sequence). V was clipped by 1 base and J by 7 bases, with 7 bases between them. Profiling relied on immunoSEQ multiplex PCR, and the TCRdb table lists in-frame clones only, not all of them. The table records hundreds of thousands of clones, around 81% of them present only once. The rearrangement joins TRBV3-1 (or the pseudogene TRBV3-2) to TRBJ1-1, with D possibly being TRBD1 (5 bases). Sample: PBMCs or T cells enriched from blood (not recorded which). The TCR comes from a man aged 25 to 45 with acute COVID-19. The CDR3 sequence is CASSQVGGEAFF. In DNA, the CDR3 is TGTGCCAGCAGCCAAGTGGGGGGTGAAGCTTTCTTT.